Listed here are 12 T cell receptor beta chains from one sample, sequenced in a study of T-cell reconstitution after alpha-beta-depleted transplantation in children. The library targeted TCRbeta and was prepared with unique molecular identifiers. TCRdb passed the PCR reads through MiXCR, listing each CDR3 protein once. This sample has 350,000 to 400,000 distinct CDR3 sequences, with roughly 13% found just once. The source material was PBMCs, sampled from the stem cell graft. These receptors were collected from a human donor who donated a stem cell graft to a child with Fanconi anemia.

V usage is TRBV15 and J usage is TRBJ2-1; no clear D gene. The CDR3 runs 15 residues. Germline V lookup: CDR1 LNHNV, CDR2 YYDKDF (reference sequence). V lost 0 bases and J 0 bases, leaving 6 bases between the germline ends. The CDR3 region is CATSRDMGSYNEQFF. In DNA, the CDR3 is TGTGCCACCAGCAGAGATATGGGCTCCTACAATGAGCAGTTCTTC.

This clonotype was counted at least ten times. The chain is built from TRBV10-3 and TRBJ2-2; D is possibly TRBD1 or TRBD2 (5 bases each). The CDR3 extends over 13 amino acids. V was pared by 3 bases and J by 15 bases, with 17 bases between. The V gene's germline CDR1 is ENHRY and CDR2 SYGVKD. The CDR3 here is CAISEGTPQWVFF. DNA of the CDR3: TGTGCCATCAGTGAAGGGACCCCGCAGTGGGTGTTTTTT.

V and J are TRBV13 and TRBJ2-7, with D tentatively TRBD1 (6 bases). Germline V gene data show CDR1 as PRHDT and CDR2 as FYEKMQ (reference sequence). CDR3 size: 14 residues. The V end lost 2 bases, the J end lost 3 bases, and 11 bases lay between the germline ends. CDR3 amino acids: CASSLRQEYYEQYF. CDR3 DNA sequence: TGTGCCAGCAGCTTACGACAGGAGTACTACGAGCAGTACTTC.

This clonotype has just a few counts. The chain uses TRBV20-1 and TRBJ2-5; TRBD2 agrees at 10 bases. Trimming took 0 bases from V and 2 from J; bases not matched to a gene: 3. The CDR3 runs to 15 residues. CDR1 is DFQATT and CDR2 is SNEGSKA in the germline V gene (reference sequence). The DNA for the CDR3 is TGCAGTGCTAGAGATCCTAGCGGGGGACAAGAGACCCAGTACTTC. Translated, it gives CSARDPSGGQETQYF.

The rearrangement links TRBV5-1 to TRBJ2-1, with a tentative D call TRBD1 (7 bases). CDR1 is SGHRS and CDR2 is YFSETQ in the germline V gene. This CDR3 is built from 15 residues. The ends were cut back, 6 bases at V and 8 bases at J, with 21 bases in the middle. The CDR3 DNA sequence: TGCGCCAGCACCTCCCGGGGGACAGTCGAGGATGAGCAGTTCTTC. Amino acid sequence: CASTSRGTVEDEQFF.

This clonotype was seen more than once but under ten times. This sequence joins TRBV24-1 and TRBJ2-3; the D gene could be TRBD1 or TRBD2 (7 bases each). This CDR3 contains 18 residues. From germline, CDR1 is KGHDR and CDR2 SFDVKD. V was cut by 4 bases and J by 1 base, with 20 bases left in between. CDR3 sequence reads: CATSEVKQGGGGTDTQYF. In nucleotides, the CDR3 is TGTGCCACCAGTGAAGTCAAACAGGGAGGGGGCGGCACAGATACGCAGTATTTT.

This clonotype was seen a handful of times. CDR3 DNA sequence: TGTGCCAGCAGCCGGGACACTGAAAAACTGTTTTTT. It translates to CASSRDTEKLFF. The V gene is TRBV7-2, the J gene TRBJ1-4; maybe TRBD1 (6 bases). CDR3 length: 12 amino acids. In germline, CDR1 is SGHTA, CDR2 FQGNSA. V dropped 5 bases and J dropped 7 bases, with 8 bases sitting between them.

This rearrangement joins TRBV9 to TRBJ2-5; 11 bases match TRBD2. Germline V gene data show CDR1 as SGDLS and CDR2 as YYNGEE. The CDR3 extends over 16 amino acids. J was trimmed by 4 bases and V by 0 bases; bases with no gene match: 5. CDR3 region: CASSVAVAGGRETQYF. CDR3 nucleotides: TGTGCCAGCAGCGTAGCGGTAGCGGGGGGGAGAGAGACCCAGTACTTC.

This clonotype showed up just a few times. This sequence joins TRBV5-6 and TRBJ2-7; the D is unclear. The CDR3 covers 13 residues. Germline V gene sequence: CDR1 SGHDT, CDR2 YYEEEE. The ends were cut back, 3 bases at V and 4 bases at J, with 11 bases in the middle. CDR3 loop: CASSSFRVYEQYF. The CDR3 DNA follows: TGTGCCAGCAGCTCCTTCCGCGTATACGAGCAGTACTTC.

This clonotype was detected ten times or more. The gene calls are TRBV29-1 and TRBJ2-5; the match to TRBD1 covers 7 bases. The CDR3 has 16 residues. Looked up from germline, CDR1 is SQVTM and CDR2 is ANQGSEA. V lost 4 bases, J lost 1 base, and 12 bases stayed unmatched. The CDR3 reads CSVGGTRDRIQETQYF. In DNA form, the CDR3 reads TGCAGCGTTGGCGGAACCCGGGACAGAATCCAAGAGACCCAGTACTTC.

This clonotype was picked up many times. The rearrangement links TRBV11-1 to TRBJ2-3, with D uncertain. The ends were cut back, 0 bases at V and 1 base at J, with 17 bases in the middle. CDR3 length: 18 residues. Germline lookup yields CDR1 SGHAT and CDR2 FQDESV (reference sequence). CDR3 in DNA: TGTGCCAGCAGCTTAGCGCTCGATGACTTGTGGGGCACAGATACGCAGTATTTT. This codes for CASSLALDDLWGTDTQYF.

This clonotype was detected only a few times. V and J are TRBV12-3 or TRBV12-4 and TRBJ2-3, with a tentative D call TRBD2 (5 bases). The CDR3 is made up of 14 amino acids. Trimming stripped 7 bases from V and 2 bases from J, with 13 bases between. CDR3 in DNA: TGTGCCAGCAAAATAAGCGGATACACAGATACGCAGTATTTT. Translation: CASKISGYTDTQYF.